This T cell receptor beta chain was found in a study of tumor and adjacent non-tumor tissue in lung cancer. Study as a whole: Each sample yielded 4 million to 4.5 million productive TCRbeta reads on average. Findings and caveats of the study: Shorter survival was associated with higher TCR diversity in tumors. Tumor repertoires had a smaller top 100 clone share than normal lung.

This sample's RNA came from whole unsorted tissue. Donors were chemotherapy-naive, newly diagnosed lung cancer surgical patients in China, August–late 2014. A modified ARM-PCR protocol with three rounds of nested PCR amplified TCRbeta. One entry per CDR3 protein results from TCRdb running MiXCR on the multiplex PCR reads. Here the sample spans more than 90,000 distinct CDR3 sequences, 67% being singletons. As concerns this clonotype: As yet, its antigen is unknown. A junction boundary mismatches the germline segment, possibly from a read error.

The sequencing input was lung tumor tissue. This sequence originates from a man aged 55 to 69 with non-small cell lung cancer.

CDR3 bases: TGTGCCAGCAGTCAGGGGACAGTTAACTATGGCTGCGCCTTC. This translates into CASSQGTVNYGCAF. The chain links TRBV12-3 or TRBV12-4 to TRBJ1-2; 7 bases align to TRBD1. This CDR3 comprises 14 residues.